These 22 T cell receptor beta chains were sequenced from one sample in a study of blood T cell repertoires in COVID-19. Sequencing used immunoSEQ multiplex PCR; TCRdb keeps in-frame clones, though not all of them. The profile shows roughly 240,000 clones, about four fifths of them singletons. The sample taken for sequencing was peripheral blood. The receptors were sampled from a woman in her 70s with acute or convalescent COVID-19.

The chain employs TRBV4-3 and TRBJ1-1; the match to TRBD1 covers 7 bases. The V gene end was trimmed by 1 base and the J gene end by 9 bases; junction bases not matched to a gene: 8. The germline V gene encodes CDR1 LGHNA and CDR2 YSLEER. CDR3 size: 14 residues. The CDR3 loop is CASSQGLTGEQAFF. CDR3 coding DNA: TGCGCCAGCAGCCAAGGACTAACAGGGGAGCAAGCTTTCTTT.

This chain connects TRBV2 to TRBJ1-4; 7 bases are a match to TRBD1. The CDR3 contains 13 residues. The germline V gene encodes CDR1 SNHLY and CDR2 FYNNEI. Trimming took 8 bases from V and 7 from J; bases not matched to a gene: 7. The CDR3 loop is CASVTGKGEKLFF. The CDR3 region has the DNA TGTGCCAGCGTGACAGGGAAGGGTGAAAAACTGTTTTTT.

CDR3 protein: CASSLLHRGYYEQYF. The CDR3 DNA reads TGTGCCAGCAGCTTGCTTCATCGGGGTTACTACGAGCAGTACTTC. This chain uses TRBV5-5 with TRBJ2-7, with a possible D match to TRBD2 (5 bases). The V gene's germline CDR1 is SGHKS and CDR2 YYEKEE (reference sequence). The CDR3 totals 15 residues. V lost 1 base and J lost 3, with 14 bases in between.

CDR3 sequence reads: CASSVEPGWNTEAFF. Written as DNA, the CDR3 is TGTGCCAGCAGCGTAGAGCCCGGGTGGAACACTGAAGCTTTCTTT. V is TRBV9 and J is TRBJ1-1, with D unclear. This CDR3 is 15 amino acids long. The germline V gene has CDR1 SGDLS and CDR2 YYNGEE. V was trimmed by 0 bases and J by 1 base, leaving 10 bases between them. Full variable domain (outside the CDR3, taken from reference TRBV9 and TRBJ1-1): DSGVTQTPKHLITATGQRVTLRCSPRSGDLSVYWYQQSLDQGLQFLIQYYNGEERAKGNILERFSAQQFPDLHSELNLSSLELGDSALYFCASSVEPGWNTEAFFGQGTRLTVV.

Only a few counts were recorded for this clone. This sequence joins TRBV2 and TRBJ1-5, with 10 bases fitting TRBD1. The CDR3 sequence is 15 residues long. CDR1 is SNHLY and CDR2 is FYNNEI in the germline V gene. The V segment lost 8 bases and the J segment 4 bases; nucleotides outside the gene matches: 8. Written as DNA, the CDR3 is TGTGCCAGCTTGGGACAGGGGTTAGAAAATCAGCCCCAGCATTTT. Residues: CASLGQGLENQPQHF.

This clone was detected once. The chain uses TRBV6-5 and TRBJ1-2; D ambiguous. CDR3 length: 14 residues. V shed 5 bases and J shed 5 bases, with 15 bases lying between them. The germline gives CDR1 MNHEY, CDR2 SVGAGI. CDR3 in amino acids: CASSQFEGIYGYTF. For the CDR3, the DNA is TGTGCCAGCAGTCAGTTTGAGGGCATTTATGGCTACACCTTC.

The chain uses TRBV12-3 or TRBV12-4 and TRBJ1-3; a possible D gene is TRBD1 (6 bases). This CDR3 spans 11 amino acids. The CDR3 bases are TGTGGCTGCGGACAGGGAAACACCATATATTTT. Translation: CGCGQGNTIYF.

The CDR3 coding sequence is TGTGCCAGCAGTTACTCGGGCAGGGGGGATTACAATGAGCAGTTCTTC. This sequence encodes CASSYSGRGDYNEQFF. J is TRBJ2-1 and V is TRBV6-5; D perhaps matches TRBD1 (7 bases). There are 16 residues in the CDR3. V was clipped by 0 bases and J by 4 bases, with 13 bases between them. From germline, CDR1 is MNHEY and CDR2 SVGAGI.

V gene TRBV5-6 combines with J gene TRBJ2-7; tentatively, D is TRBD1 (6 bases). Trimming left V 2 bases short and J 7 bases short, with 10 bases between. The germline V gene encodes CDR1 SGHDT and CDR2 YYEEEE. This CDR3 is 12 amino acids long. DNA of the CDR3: TGTGCCAGCAGCTTAACAGGGAGAGAGCAGTACTTC. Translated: CASSLTGREQYF.

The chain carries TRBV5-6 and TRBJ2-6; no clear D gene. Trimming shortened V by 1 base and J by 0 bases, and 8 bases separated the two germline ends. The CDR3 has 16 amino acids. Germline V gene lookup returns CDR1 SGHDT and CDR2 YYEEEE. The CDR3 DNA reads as TGTGCCAGCAGCTTGTGGCTCCTCTCTGGGGCCAACGTCCTGACTTTC. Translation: CASSLWLLSGANVLTF.

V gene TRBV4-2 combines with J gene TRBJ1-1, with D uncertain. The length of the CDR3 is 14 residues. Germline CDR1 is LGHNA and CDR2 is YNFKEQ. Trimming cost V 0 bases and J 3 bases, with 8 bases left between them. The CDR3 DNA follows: TGTGCCAGCAGCCAAGAGGCCACCGACACTGAAGCTTTCTTT. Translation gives CASSQEATDTEAFF.

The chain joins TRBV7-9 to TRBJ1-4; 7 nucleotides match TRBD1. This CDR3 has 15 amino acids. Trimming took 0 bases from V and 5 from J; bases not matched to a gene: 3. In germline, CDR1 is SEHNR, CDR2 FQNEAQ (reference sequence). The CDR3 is CASSLAGTVNEKLFF. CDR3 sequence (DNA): TGTGCCAGCAGCTTAGCCGGGACAGTCAATGAAAAACTGTTTTTT.

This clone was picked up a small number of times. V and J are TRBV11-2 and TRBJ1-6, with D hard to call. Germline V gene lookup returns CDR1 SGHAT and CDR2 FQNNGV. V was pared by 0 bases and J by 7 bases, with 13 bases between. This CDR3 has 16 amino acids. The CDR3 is CASSLEYGGRNSPLHF. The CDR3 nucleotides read TGTGCCAGCAGCTTAGAATATGGAGGGCGGAATTCACCCCTCCACTTT.

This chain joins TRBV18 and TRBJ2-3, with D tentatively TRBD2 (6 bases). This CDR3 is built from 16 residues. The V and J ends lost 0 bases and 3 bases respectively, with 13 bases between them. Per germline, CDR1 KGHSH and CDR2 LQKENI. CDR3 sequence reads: CASSPPMAGRTDTQYF. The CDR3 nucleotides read TGTGCCAGCTCACCACCCATGGCAGGGAGGACAGATACGCAGTATTTT.

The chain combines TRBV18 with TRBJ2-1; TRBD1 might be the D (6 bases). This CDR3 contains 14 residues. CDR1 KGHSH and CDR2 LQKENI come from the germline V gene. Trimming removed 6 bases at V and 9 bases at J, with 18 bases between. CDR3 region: CASSYYPRDIEQFF. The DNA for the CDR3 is TGTGCCAGCTCGTACTACCCCCGGGACATTGAGCAGTTCTTC.

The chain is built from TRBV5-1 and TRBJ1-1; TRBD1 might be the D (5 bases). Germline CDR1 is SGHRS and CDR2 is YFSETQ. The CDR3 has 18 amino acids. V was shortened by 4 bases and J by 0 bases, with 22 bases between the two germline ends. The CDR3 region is CASSTDGGAELMNTEAFF. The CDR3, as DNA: TGCGCCAGCAGCACGGATGGAGGGGCCGAACTCATGAACACTGAAGCTTTCTTT.

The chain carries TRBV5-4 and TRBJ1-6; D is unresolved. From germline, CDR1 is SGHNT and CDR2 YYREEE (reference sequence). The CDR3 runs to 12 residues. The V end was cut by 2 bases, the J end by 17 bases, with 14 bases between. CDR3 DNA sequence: TGTGCCAGCAGCTTAAACAGCGGTCGAATCCACTTT. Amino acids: CASSLNSGRIHF. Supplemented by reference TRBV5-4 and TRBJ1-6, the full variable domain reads ETGVTQSPTHLIKTRGQQVTLRCSSQSGHNTVSWYQQALGQGPQFIFQYYREEENGRGNFPPRFSGLQFPNYSSELNVNALELDDSALYLCASSLNSGRIHFGNGTRLTVT.

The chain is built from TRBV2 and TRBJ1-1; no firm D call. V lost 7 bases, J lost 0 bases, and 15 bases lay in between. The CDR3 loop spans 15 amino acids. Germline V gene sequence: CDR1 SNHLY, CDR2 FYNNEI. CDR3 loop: CASKIRSRMNTEAFF. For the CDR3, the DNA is TGTGCCAGCAAGATTCGGTCTCGCATGAACACTGAAGCTTTCTTT.

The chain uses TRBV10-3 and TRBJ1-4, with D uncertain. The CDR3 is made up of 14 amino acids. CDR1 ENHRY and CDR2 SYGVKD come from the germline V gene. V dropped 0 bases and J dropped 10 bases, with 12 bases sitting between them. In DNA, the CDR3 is TGTGCCATCAGTGAGTCGGCATCCGATGCAAAACTGTTTTTT. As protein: CAISESASDAKLFF.

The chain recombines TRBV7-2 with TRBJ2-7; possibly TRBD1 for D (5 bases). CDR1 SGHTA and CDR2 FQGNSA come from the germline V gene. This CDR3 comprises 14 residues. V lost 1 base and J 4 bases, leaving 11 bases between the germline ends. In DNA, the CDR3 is TGTGCCAGCAGCTTAGACAGGATCAGTTACGAGCAGTACTTC. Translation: CASSLDRISYEQYF.

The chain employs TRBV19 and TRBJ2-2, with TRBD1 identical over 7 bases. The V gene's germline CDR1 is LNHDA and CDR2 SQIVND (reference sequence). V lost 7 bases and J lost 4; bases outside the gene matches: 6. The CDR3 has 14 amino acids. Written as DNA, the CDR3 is TGTGCCAGTATAGCGACAGGGATCACCGGGGAGCTGTTTTTT. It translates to CASIATGITGELFF.

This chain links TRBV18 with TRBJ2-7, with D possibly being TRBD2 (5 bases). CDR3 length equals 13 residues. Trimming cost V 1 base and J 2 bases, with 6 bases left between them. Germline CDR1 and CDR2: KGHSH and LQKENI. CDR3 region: CASSPQGAYEQYF. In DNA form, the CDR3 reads TGTGCCAGCTCACCACAGGGAGCCTACGAGCAGTACTTC.